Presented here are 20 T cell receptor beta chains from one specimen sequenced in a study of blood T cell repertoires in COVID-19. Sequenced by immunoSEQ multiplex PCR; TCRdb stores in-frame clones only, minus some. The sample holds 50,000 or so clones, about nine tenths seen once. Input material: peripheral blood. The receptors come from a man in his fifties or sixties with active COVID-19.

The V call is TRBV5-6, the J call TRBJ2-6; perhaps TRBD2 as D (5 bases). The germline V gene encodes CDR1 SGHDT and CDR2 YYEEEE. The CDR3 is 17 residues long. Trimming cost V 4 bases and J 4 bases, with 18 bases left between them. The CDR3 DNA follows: TGTGCCAGCAGCCGCCGGACGGAGAGGGCGGGGGCCAACGTCCTGACTTTC. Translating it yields CASSRRTERAGANVLTF.

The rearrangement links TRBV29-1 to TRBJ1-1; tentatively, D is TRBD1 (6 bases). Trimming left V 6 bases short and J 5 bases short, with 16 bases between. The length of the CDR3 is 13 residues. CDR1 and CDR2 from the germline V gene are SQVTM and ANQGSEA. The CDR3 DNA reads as TGCAGCGTCGGGGAGGGAGGGGGGACTGAAGCTTTCTTT. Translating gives CSVGEGGGTEAFF.

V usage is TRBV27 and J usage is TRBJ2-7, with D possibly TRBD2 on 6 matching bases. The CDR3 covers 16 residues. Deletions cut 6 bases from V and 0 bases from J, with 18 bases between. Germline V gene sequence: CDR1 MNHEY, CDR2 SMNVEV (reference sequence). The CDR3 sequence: CASRPRLASSSYEQYF. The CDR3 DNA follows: TGTGCCAGCAGACCACGTCTAGCGAGTAGCTCCTACGAGCAGTACTTC.

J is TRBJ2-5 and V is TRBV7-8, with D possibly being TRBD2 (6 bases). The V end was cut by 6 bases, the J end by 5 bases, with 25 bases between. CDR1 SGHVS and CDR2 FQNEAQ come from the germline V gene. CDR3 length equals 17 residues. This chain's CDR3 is CASSPQLILASWETQYF. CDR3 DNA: TGTGCCAGCAGTCCACAACTCATTCTAGCGTCATGGGAGACCCAGTACTTC. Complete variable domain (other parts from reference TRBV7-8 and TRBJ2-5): GAGVSQSPRYKVAKRGQDVALRCDPISGHVSLFWYQQALGQGPEFLTYFQNEAQLDKSGLPSDRFFAERPEGSVSTLKIQRTQQEDSAVYLCASSPQLILASWETQYFGPGTRLLVL.

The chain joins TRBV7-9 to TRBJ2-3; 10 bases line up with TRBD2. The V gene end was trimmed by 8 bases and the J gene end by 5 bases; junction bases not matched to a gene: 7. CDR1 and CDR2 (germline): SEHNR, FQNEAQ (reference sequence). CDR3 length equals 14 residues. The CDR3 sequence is CASGASGGLDTQYF. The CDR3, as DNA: TGTGCCAGCGGAGCTAGCGGGGGCTTAGATACGCAGTATTTT.

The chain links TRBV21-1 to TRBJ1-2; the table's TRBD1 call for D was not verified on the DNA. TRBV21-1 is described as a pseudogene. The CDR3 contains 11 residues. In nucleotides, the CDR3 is TGTGCCAGCAACCACAGGGAAGGCTACACCTTC. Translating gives CASNHREGYTF.

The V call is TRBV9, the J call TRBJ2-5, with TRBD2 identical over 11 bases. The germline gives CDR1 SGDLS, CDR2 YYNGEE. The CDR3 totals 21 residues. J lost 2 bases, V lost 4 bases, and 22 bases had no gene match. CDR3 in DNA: TGTGCCAGCAGCCCCTCGCTTCCACACCCCCGACTAGCGGGGTTGCAAGAGACCCAGTACTTC. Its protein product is CASSPSLPHPRLAGLQETQYF.

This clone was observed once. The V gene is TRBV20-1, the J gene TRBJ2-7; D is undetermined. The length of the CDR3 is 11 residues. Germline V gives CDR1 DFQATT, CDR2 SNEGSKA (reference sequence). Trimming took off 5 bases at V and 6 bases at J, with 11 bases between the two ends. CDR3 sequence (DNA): TGCAGTGCTCTATCCCTTTCCGAGCAGTACTTC. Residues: CSALSLSEQYF.

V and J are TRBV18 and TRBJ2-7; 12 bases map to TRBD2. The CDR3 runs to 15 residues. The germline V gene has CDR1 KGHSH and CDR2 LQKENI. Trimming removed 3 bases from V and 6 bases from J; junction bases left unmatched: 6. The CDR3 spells CASSPLASGGVEQYF. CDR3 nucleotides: TGTGCCAGCTCACCCCTGGCTAGCGGGGGGGTCGAGCAGTACTTC.

This chain's CDR3 is CATAEGEQPQHF. The CDR3, as DNA: TGTGCCACCGCTGAAGGGGAACAGCCCCAGCATTTT. The chain recombines TRBV19 with TRBJ1-5; D possibly corresponds to TRBD1 (5 bases). The CDR3 consists of 12 residues. Per the germline V gene, CDR1 is LNHDA and CDR2 is SQIVND (reference sequence). The V and J ends lost 10 bases and 7 bases respectively, with 14 bases between them.

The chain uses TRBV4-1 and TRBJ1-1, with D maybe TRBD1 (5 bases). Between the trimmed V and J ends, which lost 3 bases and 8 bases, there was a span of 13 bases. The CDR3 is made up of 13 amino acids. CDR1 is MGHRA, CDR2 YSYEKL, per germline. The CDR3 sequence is CASSHRGGVEAFF. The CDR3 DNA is TGCGCCAGCAGCCACCGGGGGGGTGTGGAAGCTTTCTTT.

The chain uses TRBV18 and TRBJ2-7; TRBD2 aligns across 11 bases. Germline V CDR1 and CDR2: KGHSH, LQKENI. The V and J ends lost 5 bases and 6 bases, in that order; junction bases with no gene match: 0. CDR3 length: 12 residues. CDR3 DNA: TGTGCCAGCTCAACTAGCGGGAGCGAGCAGTACTTC. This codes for CASSTSGSEQYF.

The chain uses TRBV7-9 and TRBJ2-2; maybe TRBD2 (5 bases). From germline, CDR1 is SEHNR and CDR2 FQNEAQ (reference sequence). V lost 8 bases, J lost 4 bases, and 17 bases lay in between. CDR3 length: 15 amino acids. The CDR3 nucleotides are TGTGCCAGCTCCACCTGGCGGGCAAGCACCGGGGAGCTGTTTTTT. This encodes CASSTWRASTGELFF.

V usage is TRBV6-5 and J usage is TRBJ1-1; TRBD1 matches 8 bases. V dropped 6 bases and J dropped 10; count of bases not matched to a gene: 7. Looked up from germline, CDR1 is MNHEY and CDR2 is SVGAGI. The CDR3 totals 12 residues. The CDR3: CASRPDRGRAFF. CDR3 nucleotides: TGTGCCAGCAGACCTGACAGGGGTCGAGCTTTCTTT.

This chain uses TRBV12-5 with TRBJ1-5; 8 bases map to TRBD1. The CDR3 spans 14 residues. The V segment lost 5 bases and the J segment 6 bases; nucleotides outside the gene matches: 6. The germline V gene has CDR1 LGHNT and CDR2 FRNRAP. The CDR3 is CASGPWTGTQPQHF. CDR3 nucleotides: TGTGCTAGTGGTCCCTGGACAGGGACTCAGCCCCAGCATTTT.

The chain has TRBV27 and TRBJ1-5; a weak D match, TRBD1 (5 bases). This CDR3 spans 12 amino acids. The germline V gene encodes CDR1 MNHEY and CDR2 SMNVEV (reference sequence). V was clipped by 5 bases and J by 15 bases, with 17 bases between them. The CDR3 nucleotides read TGTGCCAGCAGTCCTTTGAGCGGGGCAACGCATTTT. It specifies CASSPLSGATHF.

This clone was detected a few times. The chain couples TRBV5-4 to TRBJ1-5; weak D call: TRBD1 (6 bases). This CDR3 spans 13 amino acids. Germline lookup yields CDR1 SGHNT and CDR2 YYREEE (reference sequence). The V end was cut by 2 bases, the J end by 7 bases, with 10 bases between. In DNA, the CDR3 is TGTGCCAGCAGCTTACAGGGTTTCCAGCCCCAGCATTTT. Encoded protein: CASSLQGFQPQHF. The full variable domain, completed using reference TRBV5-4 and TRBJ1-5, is ETGVTQSPTHLIKTRGQQVTLRCSSQSGHNTVSWYQQALGQGPQFIFQYYREEENGRGNFPPRFSGLQFPNYSSELNVNALELDDSALYLCASSLQGFQPQHFGDGTRLSIL.

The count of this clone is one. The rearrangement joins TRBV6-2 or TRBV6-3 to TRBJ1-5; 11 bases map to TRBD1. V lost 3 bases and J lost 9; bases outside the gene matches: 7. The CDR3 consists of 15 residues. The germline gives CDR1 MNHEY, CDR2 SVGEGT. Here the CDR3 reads CASSYGQGASWPQHF. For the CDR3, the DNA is TGTGCCAGCAGTTATGGACAGGGGGCCTCCTGGCCCCAGCATTTT.

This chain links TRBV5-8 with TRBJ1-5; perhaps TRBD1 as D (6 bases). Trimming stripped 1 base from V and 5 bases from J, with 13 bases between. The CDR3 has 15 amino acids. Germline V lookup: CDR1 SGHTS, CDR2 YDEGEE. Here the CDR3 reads CASSLIQGGDQPQHF. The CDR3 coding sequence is TGTGCCAGCAGCTTGATACAGGGAGGGGATCAGCCCCAGCATTTT.

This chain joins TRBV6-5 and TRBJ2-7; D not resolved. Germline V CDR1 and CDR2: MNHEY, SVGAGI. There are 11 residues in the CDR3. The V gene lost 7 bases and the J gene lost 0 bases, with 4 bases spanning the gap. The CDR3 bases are TGTGCCAGCACCAACTCCTACGAGCAGTACTTC. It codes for CASTNSYEQYF.